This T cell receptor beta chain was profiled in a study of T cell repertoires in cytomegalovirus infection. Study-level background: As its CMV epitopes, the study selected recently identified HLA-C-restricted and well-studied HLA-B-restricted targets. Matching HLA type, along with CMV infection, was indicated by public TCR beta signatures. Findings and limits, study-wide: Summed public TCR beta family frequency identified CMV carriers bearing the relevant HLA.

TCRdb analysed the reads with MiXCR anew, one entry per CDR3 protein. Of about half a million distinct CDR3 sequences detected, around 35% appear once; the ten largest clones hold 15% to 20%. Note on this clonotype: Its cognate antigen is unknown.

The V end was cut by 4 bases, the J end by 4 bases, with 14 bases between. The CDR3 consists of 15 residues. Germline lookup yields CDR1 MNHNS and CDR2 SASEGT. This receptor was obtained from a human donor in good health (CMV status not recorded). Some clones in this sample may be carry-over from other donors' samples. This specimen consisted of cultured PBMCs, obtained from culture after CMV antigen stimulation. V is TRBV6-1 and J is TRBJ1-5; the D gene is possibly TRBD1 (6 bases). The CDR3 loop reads CASSGVQGLNQPQHF. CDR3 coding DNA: TGTGCCAGCAGTGGTGTACAGGGCCTAAATCAGCCCCAGCATTTT.